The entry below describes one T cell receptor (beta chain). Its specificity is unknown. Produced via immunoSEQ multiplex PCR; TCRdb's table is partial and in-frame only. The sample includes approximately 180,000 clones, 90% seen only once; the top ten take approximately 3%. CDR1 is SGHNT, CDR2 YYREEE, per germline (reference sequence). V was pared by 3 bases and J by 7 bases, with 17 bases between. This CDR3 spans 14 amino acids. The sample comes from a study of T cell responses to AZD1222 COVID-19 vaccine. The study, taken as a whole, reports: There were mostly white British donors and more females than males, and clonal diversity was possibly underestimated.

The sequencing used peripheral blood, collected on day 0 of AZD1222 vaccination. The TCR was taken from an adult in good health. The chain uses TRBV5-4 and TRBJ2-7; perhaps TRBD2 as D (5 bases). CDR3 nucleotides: TGTGCCAGCAGCTCTCCTTCCCCCCCGGGGGAGCAGTACTTC. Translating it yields CASSSPSPPGEQYF.